The 14 T cell receptor beta chains given below trace back to one sample, sequenced in a study of shared clonotypes between healthy human individuals (dated by TCRdb to about 2020). To prepare the library, the immunoSEQ multiplex PCR assay was applied. TCRdb stores this immuneACCESS table with in-frame sequences only. Part of the clones is absent; in the studies checked, under half of the shortfall reflects unresolved V genes, and no reason is known for the rest. This sample holds approximately 1,000,000 clones; about 80% were observed only once. The ten largest clones represent roughly 0.9% of the sample. Sequences were obtained from memory CD4+ T cells from PBMCs. The sample's cell subset or site label, decoded: CD45RA-negative fraction. The source of these receptors is a man aged 18 to 30 in good health. Some clones in this sample may be carry-over from other donors' samples.

This chain links TRBV6-1 with TRBJ1-5; D unclear. Germline CDR1 and CDR2: MNHNS and SASEGT. This CDR3 contains 15 residues. The ends were cut back, 0 bases at V and 6 bases at J, with 12 bases in the middle. CDR3: CASSEAARSGQPQHF. The CDR3 DNA is TGTGCCAGCAGTGAAGCAGCCCGCTCGGGTCAGCCCCAGCATTTT.

The chain uses TRBV30 and TRBJ2-5; no reliable D call. Germline CDR1 reads GTSNPN; CDR2 reads SVGIG (reference sequence). This CDR3 has 13 amino acids. V was trimmed by 1 base and J by 1 base, leaving 7 bases between them. The CDR3 spells CAWSGGIQETQYF. The CDR3 DNA reads TGTGCCTGGAGTGGTGGGATCCAAGAGACCCAGTACTTC.

The chain recombines TRBV5-1 with TRBJ2-7; 11 nucleotides match TRBD2. V shed 4 bases, J shed 4 bases, and the junction held 7 bases outside the gene matches. The V gene's germline CDR1 is SGHRS and CDR2 YFSETQ. CDR3 length: 15 amino acids. The CDR3 nucleotides read TGCGCCAGCAGCCCGGATAGCGGGAGGGGATACGAGCAGTACTTC. The encoded protein is CASSPDSGRGYEQYF.

The chain carries TRBV7-3 and TRBJ1-1; TRBD1 is a possible D gene (5 bases). The CDR3 length is 14 residues. The V gene lost 1 base and the J gene lost 3 bases, with 9 bases spanning the gap. CDR1 SGHTA and CDR2 FQGTGA come from the germline V gene. CDR3 loop: CASSLSRDDTEAFF. The CDR3 DNA reads TGTGCCAGCAGCTTAAGCCGGGACGACACTGAAGCTTTCTTT. Full variable domain (rest looked up from reference TRBV7-3 and TRBJ1-1): GAGVSQTPSNKVTEKGKYVELRCDPISGHTALYWYRQSLGQGPEFLIYFQGTGAADDSGLPNDRFFAVRPEGSVSTLKIQRTERGDSAVYLCASSLSRDDTEAFFGQGTRLTVV.

The rearrangement links TRBV28 to TRBJ1-1, with 9 positions matching TRBD1. The germline V gene encodes CDR1 MDHEN and CDR2 SYDVKM. The CDR3 sequence is 14 residues long. CDR3 in DNA: TGTGTCTCCGGGACAGGGCCTTCGAACACTGAAGCTTTCTTT. This sequence encodes CVSGTGPSNTEAFF.

The V and J genes are TRBV30 and TRBJ1-1; D possibly corresponds to TRBD1 (5 bases). CDR1 and CDR2 from the germline V gene are GTSNPN and SVGIG (reference sequence). This CDR3 spans 12 amino acids. The germline V and J ends were trimmed by 0 bases and 8 bases, with 10 bases remaining between them. CDR3 loop: CAWSVLEGEAFF. For the CDR3, the DNA is TGTGCCTGGAGTGTTCTTGAGGGGGAAGCTTTCTTT.

The V and J genes are TRBV28 and TRBJ2-7, with TRBD2 identical over 8 bases. Losses at the gene ends were 2 bases for V and 3 bases for J; bases not matched to a gene: 6. CDR1 and CDR2 (germline): MDHEN, SYDVKM. CDR3 length: 15 residues. Here the CDR3 reads CASSLRSGVFYEQYF. The CDR3 bases are TGTGCCAGCAGTTTACGTAGCGGGGTTTTCTACGAGCAGTACTTC.

V and J are TRBV9 and TRBJ2-2; 8 bases match TRBD2. Trimming took 4 bases from V and 3 from J; bases not matched to a gene: 11. CDR3 size: 17 residues. Germline assignment: CDR1 SGDLS and CDR2 YYNGEE. CDR3 sequence: CASSPRGAGVDTGELFF. DNA for the CDR3: TGTGCCAGCAGCCCGCGGGGAGCGGGAGTGGACACCGGGGAGCTGTTTTTT.

The chain is built from TRBV25-1 and TRBJ2-6, with unresolved D. This CDR3 is 15 amino acids long. V was trimmed by 6 bases and J by 2 bases, leaving 11 bases between them. Germline CDR1 MGHDK, CDR2 SYGVNS. CDR3 residues: CASSPRSTGANVLTF. The CDR3 coding sequence is TGTGCCAGCAGCCCCCGCAGCACTGGGGCCAACGTCCTGACTTTC.

This chain joins TRBV28 and TRBJ2-7; D is tentatively TRBD1 or TRBD2 (5 bases each). Germline CDR1 MDHEN, CDR2 SYDVKM. The CDR3 has 18 residues. Trimming shortened V by 7 bases and J by 0 bases, and 25 bases separated the two germline ends. The CDR3 nucleotides read TGTGCCAGCATCCCTAGCCCTCCCGACAGAGCGAACTCCTACGAGCAGTACTTC. Its protein product is CASIPSPPDRANSYEQYF.

The sample holds one count of this clone. This chain connects TRBV11-3 to TRBJ2-7, with 9 positions matching TRBD1. CDR1 and CDR2 from the germline V gene are SGHNT and YENEEA. The CDR3 spans 13 residues. With 4 bases clipped from V and 9 bases from J, the junction kept 7 bases outside the gene matches. The CDR3 DNA is TGTGCCAGCAGCTCAACGGGACAGGGTGGGCAGTACTTC. Translated: CASSSTGQGGQYF.

The CDR3, as DNA: TGTGCCAGCAGCCCGCGGGACAGGGGGATGAACACTGAAGCTTTCTTT. Its translation: CASSPRDRGMNTEAFF. This rearrangement joins TRBV7-8 to TRBJ1-1, with 11 bases that match TRBD1. With V trimmed by 5 bases and J by 0 bases, 5 bases remained unmatched. The V gene's germline CDR1 is SGHVS and CDR2 FQNEAQ. This CDR3 comprises 16 residues.

This clone was seen more than once but under ten times. In the same sample, other DNA sequences code for this CDR3. The chain links TRBV18 to TRBJ1-3, with a possible D match to TRBD1 (6 bases). V lost 3 bases to trimming and J lost 3 bases, with 12 bases between them. Germline CDR1 and CDR2: KGHSH and LQKENI. The CDR3 length is 15 residues. In DNA form, the CDR3 reads TGTGCCAGCTCACCGAGACAGGATGTTGGAAACACCATATATTTT. Its protein product is CASSPRQDVGNTIYF.

With regard to this clone: The sample holds other DNA sequences that translate to the same CDR3. The chain couples TRBV6-5 to TRBJ2-7; 9 nucleotides line up with TRBD1. J gave up 2 bases and V 2 bases, and 1 base lay outside the gene matches. The CDR3 totals 14 residues. Germline assignment: CDR1 MNHEY and CDR2 SVGAGI. The CDR3 reads CASSYRDRAYEQYF. The CDR3 nucleotides are TGTGCCAGCAGTTACAGGGACAGGGCCTACGAGCAGTACTTC.